The clone carrying this TCR beta chain was seen many times. What it recognizes is unknown. TCRdb processed the reads anew with MiXCR; each CDR3 protein has one entry. This repertoire shows fewer than 350,000 distinct CDR3 sequences, almost 30% found once; its top ten account for 15% to 25%. These data belong to a study of T cell repertoires in cytomegalovirus infection. CDR1 is DFQATT, CDR2 SNEGSKA, per germline (reference sequence). The CDR3 runs to 18 residues. Trimming removed 0 bases from V and 2 bases from J; junction bases left unmatched: 12. The TCR comes from a human donor in good health (CMV status not recorded). Some clones in this sample may be carry-over from other donors' samples. This chain joins TRBV20-1 and TRBJ2-2, with 7 bases matching TRBD2. The sequenced sample was cultured PBMCs, obtained from culture after CMV antigen stimulation. The CDR3 here is CSARDRRGDLVNTGELFF. The DNA for the CDR3 is TGCAGTGCTAGAGATCGACGGGGGGATCTGGTAAACACCGGGGAGCTGTTTTTT.